These 17 T cell receptor beta chains came from one sample sequenced in a study of T cell responses to AZD1222 COVID-19 vaccine. Sequencing used immunoSEQ multiplex PCR; TCRdb keeps in-frame clones, though not all of them. Of about 53,000 clones listed, roughly 86% were seen once; the top ten hold less than 3.5%. Sequenced material: peripheral blood, taken 28 days after the second AZD1222 dose. The receptors here all came from an adult who received the AZD1222 COVID-19 vaccine.

The chain links TRBV28 to TRBJ2-2; 8 bases are a match to TRBD1. V dropped 4 bases and J dropped 1; count of bases not matched to a gene: 11. CDR3 size: 18 residues. Per germline, CDR1 MDHEN and CDR2 SYDVKM. Here the CDR3 DNA reads TGTGCCAGCAGTTCAGTAGCCCGACAGGGGCTGAACACCGGGGAGCTGTTTTTT. Protein: CASSSVARQGLNTGELFF. Complete variable domain (other parts from reference TRBV28 and TRBJ2-2): DVKVTQSSRYLVKRTGEKVFLECVQDMDHENMFWYRQDPGLGLRLIYFSYDVKMKEKGDIPEGYSVSREKKERFSLILESASTNQTSMYLCASSSVARQGLNTGELFFGEGSRLTVL.

This clone was observed a single time. This chain uses TRBV18 with TRBJ1-2; 10 bases agree with TRBD1. V trimming: 5 bases; J trimming: 7 bases; junction bases outside the gene matches: 10. Germline CDR1 and CDR2: KGHSH and LQKENI. CDR3 size: 15 residues. DNA for the CDR3: TGTGCCAGCTCAGCTACGGACAGGGGGACTGGTGGCTACACCTTC. Its protein is CASSATDRGTGGYTF.

The chain recombines TRBV5-1 with TRBJ1-5; 8 bases match TRBD1. CDR3 length: 14 amino acids. Trimming removed 4 bases from V and 7 bases from J; junction bases left unmatched: 7. The germline V gene encodes CDR1 SGHRS and CDR2 YFSETQ. The DNA of the CDR3 is TGCGCCAGCAGCCCGGCAGGGGGCGGACAGCCCCAGCATTTT. Translating gives CASSPAGGGQPQHF. The entire variable domain, with the rest obtained from reference TRBV5-1 and TRBJ1-5, is as follows: KAGVTQTPRYLIKTRGQQVTLSCSPISGHRSVSWYQQTPGQGLQFLFEYFSETQRNKGNFPGRFSGRQFSNSRSEMNVSTLELGDSALYLCASSPAGGGQPQHFGDGTRLSIL.

V usage is TRBV4-1 and J usage is TRBJ2-1, with a tentative D call TRBD2 (6 bases). Trimming removed 0 bases at V and 6 bases at J, with 12 bases between. This CDR3 comprises 15 residues. The germline CDR1 and CDR2 sequences are MGHRA and YSYEKL. The CDR3 reads CASSQDRGWRNEQFF. For the CDR3, the DNA is TGCGCCAGCAGCCAAGATCGGGGGTGGCGCAATGAGCAGTTCTTC.

The rearrangement uses TRBV19 and TRBJ1-1; D gene unclear. V lost 7 bases and J lost 6, with 9 bases in between. The CDR3 contains 11 residues. Per germline, CDR1 LNHDA and CDR2 SQIVND (reference sequence). This CDR3 reads CASTTQAEAFF. In DNA form, the CDR3 reads TGTGCCAGTACCACCCAAGCTGAAGCTTTCTTT.

V gene TRBV27 combines with J gene TRBJ2-7; maybe TRBD2 (5 bases). There are 13 residues in the CDR3. The germline V and J ends were trimmed by 4 bases and 6 bases, with 13 bases remaining between them. The germline CDR1 and CDR2 sequences are MNHEY and SMNVEV (reference sequence). The CDR3 DNA follows: TGTGCCAGCAGTTCCCTCGGGGTTGGCGAGCAGTACTTC. Translation gives CASSSLGVGEQYF.

The V gene is TRBV4-1, the J gene TRBJ1-5; 8 nucleotides agree with TRBD1. The CDR3 covers 15 residues. V gave up 0 bases and J gave up 7 bases; unmatched junction bases: 5. Per germline, CDR1 MGHRA and CDR2 YSYEKL. The CDR3 sequence is CASSQEPTGVQPQHF. The CDR3 DNA sequence: TGCGCCAGCAGCCAAGAACCGACAGGGGTCCAGCCCCAGCATTTT.

This rearrangement joins TRBV7-9 to TRBJ1-4; D may be TRBD1 (5 bases). This CDR3 region has 19 residues. In germline, CDR1 is SEHNR, CDR2 FQNEAQ (reference sequence). The V end lost 5 bases, the J end lost 0 bases, and 22 bases lay between the germline ends. CDR3 amino acids: CASSPRGGAVIATNEKLFF. The CDR3 DNA follows: TGTGCCAGCAGCCCTCGGGGGGGAGCGGTTATTGCAACTAATGAAAAACTGTTTTTT.

The V and J genes are TRBV6-5 and TRBJ2-3; D gene unclear. V was pared by 0 bases and J by 6 bases, with 7 bases between. CDR3 length equals 13 residues. CDR1 MNHEY and CDR2 SVGAGI come from the germline V gene. CDR3 in DNA: TGTGCCAGCAGTTACTCGACGGTGGATACGCAGTATTTT. This codes for CASSYSTVDTQYF.

As for this clone: One end of the junction fails to match germline, which may point to a read error. This sequence joins TRBV28 and TRBJ2-7; 7 nucleotides line up with TRBD1. Germline V lookup: CDR1 MDHEN, CDR2 SYDVKM. The CDR3 contains 11 residues. CDR3 sequence reads: CASSVTGYKTF. CDR3 DNA: TGTGCCAGCAGTGTGACAGGGTATAAGACTTTC.

This clone showed up just once. The chain is built from TRBV30 and TRBJ2-1; possibly TRBD2 for D (5 bases). V lost 5 bases to trimming and J lost 6 bases, with 14 bases between them. Germline assignment: CDR1 GTSNPN and CDR2 SVGIG (reference sequence). The CDR3 contains 13 residues. The CDR3 sequence is CAWVGDTPNEQFF. CDR3 nucleotide sequence: TGTGCCTGGGTGGGAGATACCCCCAATGAGCAGTTCTTC.

The chain joins TRBV11-3 to TRBJ2-3; D call uncertain. Germline CDR1 SGHNT, CDR2 YENEEA. Trimming cost V 4 bases and J 0 bases, with 11 bases left between them. The CDR3 spans 15 residues. In DNA, the CDR3 is TGTGCCAGCAGCTCGGGCGGCGGAAGCACAGATACGCAGTATTTT. It yields the protein CASSSGGGSTDTQYF.

This chain's CDR3 is CASSRGHVNTEAFF. CDR3 in DNA: TGTGCCAGTAGTAGGGGACACGTGAACACTGAAGCTTTCTTT. V is TRBV19 and J is TRBJ1-1, with D perhaps TRBD1 (6 bases). Germline CDR1 is LNHDA and CDR2 is SQIVND (reference sequence). The CDR3 covers 14 residues. V shed 4 bases and J shed 0 bases, with 9 bases lying between them.

The chain joins TRBV11-2 to TRBJ1-4; 7 bases align to TRBD1. Germline lookup yields CDR1 SGHAT and CDR2 FQNNGV. This CDR3 is 15 amino acids long. Trimming removed 3 bases from V and 4 bases from J; junction bases left unmatched: 5. DNA for the CDR3: TGTGCCAGCAGCTTCTCACAGGGGATTAATGAAAAACTGTTTTTT. This gives the protein CASSFSQGINEKLFF.

The genes are TRBV28 and TRBJ2-7; maybe TRBD2 (5 bases). The V end was cut by 3 bases, the J end by 0 bases, with 12 bases between. The CDR3 loop spans 15 amino acids. Germline V gene lookup returns CDR1 MDHEN and CDR2 SYDVKM. The CDR3 DNA reads TGTGCCAGCAGTTTGGGCGGACTCCTCTCCTACGAGCAGTACTTC. It encodes CASSLGGLLSYEQYF.

The chain is built from TRBV5-1 and TRBJ2-7; TRBD2 agrees at 12 bases. Germline values: CDR1 SGHRS, CDR2 YFSETQ. The CDR3 consists of 13 residues. Germline trimming cut 7 bases from V and 6 bases from J; bases unmatched to any gene: 5. The chain's CDR3 is CASGSLAGGEQYF. The CDR3 DNA follows: TGCGCCAGCGGATCACTAGCGGGAGGCGAGCAGTACTTC.

This CDR3 reads CASSQAGNEQFF. The CDR3 nucleotides are TGTGCCAGCAGTCAGGCTGGCAATGAGCAGTTCTTC. J is TRBJ2-1 and V is TRBV12-3 or TRBV12-4; D is unclear. Trimming cost V 5 bases and J 6 bases, with 8 bases left between them. The CDR3 sequence is 12 residues long.